This entry concerns a single T cell receptor (beta chain). As yet, its antigen is unknown. This record belongs to a study of T cell responses to AZD1222 COVID-19 vaccine. General study findings and limits: Clonal diversity may have been underestimated, and the donors were mostly white British, with more females than males. Vaccination with two AZD1222 doses was followed by a rise in Spike-specific TCR breadth and depth.

The V gene's germline CDR1 is MDHEN and CDR2 SYDVKM. V lost 5 bases and J lost 8, with 12 bases in between. The CDR3 has 12 residues. Libraries were prepared by immunoSEQ multiplex PCR; TCRdb keeps only in-frame clonotypes and omits some of them. The sample has 130,000 to 150,000 clones, 85% to 95% seen once. The source is an adult who had recovered from COVID-19. The chain carries TRBV28 and TRBJ1-2; maybe TRBD1 (5 bases). Here the sequenced sample was peripheral blood, taken after recovery from COVID-19. The CDR3 protein is CASSPSTGGYTF. DNA for the CDR3: TGTGCCAGCAGTCCTTCAACAGGAGGCTACACCTTC.